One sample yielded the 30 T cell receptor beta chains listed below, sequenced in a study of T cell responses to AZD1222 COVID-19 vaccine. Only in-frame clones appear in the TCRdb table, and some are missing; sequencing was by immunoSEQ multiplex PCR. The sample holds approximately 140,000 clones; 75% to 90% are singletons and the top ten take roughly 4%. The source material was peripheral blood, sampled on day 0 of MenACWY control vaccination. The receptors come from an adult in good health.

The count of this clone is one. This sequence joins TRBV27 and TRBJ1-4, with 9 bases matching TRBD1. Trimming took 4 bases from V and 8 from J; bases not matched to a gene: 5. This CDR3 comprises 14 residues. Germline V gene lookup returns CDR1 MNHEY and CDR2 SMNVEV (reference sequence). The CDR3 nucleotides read TGTGCCAGCAGTTCACAGGGGGCCGGGGAAAAACTGTTTTTT. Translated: CASSSQGAGEKLFF.

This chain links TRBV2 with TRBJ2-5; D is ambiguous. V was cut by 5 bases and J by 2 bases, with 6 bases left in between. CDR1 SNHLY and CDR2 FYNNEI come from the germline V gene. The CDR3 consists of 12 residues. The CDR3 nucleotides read TGTGCCAGCAGTAACAGACAAGAGACCCAGTACTTC. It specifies CASSNRQETQYF.

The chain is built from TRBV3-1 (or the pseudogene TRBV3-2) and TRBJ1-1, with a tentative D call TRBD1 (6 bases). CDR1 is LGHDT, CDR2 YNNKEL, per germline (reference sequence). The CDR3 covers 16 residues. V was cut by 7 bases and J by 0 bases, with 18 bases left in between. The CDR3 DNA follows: TGTGCCAGCACCCCCAAGGGGGGGACCATGAACACTGAAGCTTTCTTT. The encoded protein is CASTPKGGTMNTEAFF.

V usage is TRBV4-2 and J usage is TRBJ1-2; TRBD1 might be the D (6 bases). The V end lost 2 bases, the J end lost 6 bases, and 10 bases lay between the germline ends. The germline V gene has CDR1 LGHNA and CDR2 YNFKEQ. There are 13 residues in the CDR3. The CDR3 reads CASSQQGWDGYTF. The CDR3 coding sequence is TGTGCCAGCAGCCAACAGGGGTGGGATGGCTACACCTTC.

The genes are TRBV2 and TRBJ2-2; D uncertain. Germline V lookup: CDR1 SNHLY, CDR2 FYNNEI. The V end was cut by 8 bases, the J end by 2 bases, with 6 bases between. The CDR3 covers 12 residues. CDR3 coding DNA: TGTGCCAGCTCTCTAAACACCGGGGAGCTGTTTTTT. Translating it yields CASSLNTGELFF.

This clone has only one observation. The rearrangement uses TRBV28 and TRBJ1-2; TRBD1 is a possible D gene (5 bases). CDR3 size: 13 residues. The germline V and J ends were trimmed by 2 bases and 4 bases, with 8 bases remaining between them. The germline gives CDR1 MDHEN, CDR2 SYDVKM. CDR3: CASSLGTGYGYTF. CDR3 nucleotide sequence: TGTGCCAGCAGTTTAGGGACCGGCTATGGCTACACCTTC.

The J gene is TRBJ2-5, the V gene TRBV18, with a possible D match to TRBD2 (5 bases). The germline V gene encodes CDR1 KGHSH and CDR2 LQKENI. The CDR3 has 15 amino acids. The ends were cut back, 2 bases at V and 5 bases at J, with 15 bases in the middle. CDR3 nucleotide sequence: TGTGCCAGCTCACCATCCCCCGCGGGCGGGGAGACCCAGTACTTC. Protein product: CASSPSPAGGETQYF.

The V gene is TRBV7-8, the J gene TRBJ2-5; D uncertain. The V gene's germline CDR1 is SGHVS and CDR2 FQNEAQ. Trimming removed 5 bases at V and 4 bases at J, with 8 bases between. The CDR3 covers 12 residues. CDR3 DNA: TGTGCCAGCAGCCAGCCACGAGAGACCCAGTACTTC. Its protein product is CASSQPRETQYF.

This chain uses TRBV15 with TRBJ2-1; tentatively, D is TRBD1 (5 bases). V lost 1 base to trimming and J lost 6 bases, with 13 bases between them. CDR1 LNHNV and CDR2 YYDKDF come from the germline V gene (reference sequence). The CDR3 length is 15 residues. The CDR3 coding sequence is TGTGCCACCAGCAGAGCCCTAGGGGTCCTCAATGAGCAGTTCTTC. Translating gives CATSRALGVLNEQFF.

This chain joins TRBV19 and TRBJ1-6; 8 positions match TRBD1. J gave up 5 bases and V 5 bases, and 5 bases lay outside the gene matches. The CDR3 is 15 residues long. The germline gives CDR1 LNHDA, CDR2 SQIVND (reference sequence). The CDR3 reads CASSPTGQDNSPLHF. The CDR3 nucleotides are TGTGCCAGTAGTCCGACGGGACAGGATAATTCACCCCTCCACTTT.

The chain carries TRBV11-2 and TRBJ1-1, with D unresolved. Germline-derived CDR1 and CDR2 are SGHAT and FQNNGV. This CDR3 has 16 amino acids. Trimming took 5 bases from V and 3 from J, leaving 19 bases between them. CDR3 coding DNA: TGTGCCAGCAGCAACCGGGCCTCAAGGCGGGACACTGAAGCTTTCTTT. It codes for CASSNRASRRDTEAFF. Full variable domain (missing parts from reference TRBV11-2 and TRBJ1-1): EAGVAQSPRYKIIEKRQSVAFWCNPISGHATLYWYQQILGQGPKLLIQFQNNGVVDDSQLPKDRFSAERLKGVDSTLKIQPAKLEDSAVYLCASSNRASRRDTEAFFGQGTRLTVV.

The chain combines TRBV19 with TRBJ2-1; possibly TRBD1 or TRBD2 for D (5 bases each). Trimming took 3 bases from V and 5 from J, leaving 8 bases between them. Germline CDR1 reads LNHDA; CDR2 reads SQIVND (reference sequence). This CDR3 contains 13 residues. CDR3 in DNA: TGTGCCAGTAGTATGTGGGGGAACAATGAGCAGTTCTTC. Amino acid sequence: CASSMWGNNEQFF. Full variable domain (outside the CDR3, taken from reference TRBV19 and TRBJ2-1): DGGITQSPKYLFRKEGQNVTLSCEQNLNHDAMYWYRQDPGQGLRLIYYSQIVNDFQKGDIAEGYSVSREKKESFPLTVTSAQKNPTAFYLCASSMWGNNEQFFGPGTRLTVL.

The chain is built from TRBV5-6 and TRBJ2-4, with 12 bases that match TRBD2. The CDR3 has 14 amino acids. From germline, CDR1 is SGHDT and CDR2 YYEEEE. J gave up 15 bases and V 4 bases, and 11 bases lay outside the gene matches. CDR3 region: CASSPSLAGGRMYF. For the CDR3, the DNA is TGTGCCAGCAGCCCCAGTCTAGCGGGGGGGCGTATGTACTTC.

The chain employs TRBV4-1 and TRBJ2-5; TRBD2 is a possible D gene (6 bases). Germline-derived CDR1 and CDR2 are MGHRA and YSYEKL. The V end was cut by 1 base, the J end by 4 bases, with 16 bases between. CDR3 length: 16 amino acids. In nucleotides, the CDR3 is TGCGCCAGCAGCCAAGGAGCGGGTCGGGGACGAGAGACCCAGTACTTC. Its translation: CASSQGAGRGRETQYF.

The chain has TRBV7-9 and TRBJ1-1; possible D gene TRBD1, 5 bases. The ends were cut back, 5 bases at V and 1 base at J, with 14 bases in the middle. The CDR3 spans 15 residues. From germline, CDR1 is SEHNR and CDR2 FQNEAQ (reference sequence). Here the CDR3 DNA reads TGTGCCAGCAGCCCTGGTATCGGGGGGAACACTGAAGCTTTCTTT. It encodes CASSPGIGGNTEAFF.

CDR3 nucleotide sequence: TGTGCCAGTCATCCTACTCTGGGACAGGGAGGTTGGGGCTACACCTTC. Amino acids: CASHPTLGQGGWGYTF. The chain joins TRBV19 to TRBJ1-2; 9 bases are shared with TRBD1. This CDR3 has 16 amino acids. The V and J ends lost 8 bases and 8 bases, in that order; junction bases with no gene match: 18. CDR1 is LNHDA, CDR2 SQIVND, per germline (reference sequence).

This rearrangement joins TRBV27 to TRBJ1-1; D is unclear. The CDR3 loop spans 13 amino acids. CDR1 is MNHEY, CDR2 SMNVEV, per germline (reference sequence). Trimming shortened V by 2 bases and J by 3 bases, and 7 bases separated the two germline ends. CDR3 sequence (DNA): TGTGCCAGCAGTTTAGGAGTTCACACTGAAGCTTTCTTT. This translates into CASSLGVHTEAFF.

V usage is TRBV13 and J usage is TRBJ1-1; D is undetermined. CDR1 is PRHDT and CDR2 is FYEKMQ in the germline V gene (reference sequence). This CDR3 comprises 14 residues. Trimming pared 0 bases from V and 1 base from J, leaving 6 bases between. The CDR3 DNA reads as TGTGCCAGCAGCTTAGGACACAGGAACACTGAAGCTTTCTTT. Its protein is CASSLGHRNTEAFF. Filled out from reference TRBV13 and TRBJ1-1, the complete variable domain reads AAGVIQSPRHLIKEKRETATLKCYPIPRHDTVYWYQQGPGQDPQFLISFYEKMQSDKGSIPDRFSAQQFSDYHSELNMSSLELGDSALYFCASSLGHRNTEAFFGQGTRLTVV.

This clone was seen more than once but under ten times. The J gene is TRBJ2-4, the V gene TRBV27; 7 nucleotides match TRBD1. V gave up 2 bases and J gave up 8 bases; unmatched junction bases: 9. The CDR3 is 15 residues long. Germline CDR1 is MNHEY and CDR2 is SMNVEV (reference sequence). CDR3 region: CASSLTPGGEDIQYF. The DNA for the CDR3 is TGTGCCAGCAGTTTAACTCCAGGGGGAGAGGACATTCAGTACTTC.

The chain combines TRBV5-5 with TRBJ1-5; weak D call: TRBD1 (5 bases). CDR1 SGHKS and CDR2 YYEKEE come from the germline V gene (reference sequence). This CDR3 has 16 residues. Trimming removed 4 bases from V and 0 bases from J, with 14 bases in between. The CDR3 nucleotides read TGTGCCAGCAGCGCACAGGTTGCCCATAGCAATCAGCCCCAGCATTTT. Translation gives CASSAQVAHSNQPQHF.

The CDR3 coding sequence is TGTGCCAGCAGCCCCCTTGGGTCGTCTAGCACAGATACGCAGTATTTT. It specifies CASSPLGSSSTDTQYF. V usage is TRBV11-3 and J usage is TRBJ2-3, with D uncertain. This CDR3 spans 16 amino acids. The germline CDR1 and CDR2 sequences are SGHNT and YENEEA. The V end lost 5 bases, the J end lost 0 bases, and 15 bases lay between the germline ends.

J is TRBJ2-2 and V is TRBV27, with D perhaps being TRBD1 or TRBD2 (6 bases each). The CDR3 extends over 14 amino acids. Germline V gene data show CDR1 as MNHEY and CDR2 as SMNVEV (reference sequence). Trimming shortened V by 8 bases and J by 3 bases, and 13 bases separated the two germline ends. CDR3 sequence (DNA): TGTGCCAGCGGGTACAGGGAGGACACCGGGGAGCTGTTTTTT. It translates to CASGYREDTGELFF.

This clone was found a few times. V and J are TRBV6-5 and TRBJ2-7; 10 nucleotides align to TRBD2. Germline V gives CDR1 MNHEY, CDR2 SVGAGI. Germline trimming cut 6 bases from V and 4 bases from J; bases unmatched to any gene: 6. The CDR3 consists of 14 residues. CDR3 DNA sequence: TGTGCCAGCAGGCCCCTAGCGGGGGATTACGAGCAGTACGTC. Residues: CASRPLAGDYEQYV.

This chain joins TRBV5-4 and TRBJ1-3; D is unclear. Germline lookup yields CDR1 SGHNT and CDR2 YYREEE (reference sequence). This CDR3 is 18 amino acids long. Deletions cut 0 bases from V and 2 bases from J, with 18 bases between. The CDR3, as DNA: TGTGCCAGCAGCTTGGCTGGCCCTGCGGGGTTCGCTGGAAACACCATATATTTT. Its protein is CASSLAGPAGFAGNTIYF.

CDR3 in DNA: TGTGCCAGCTACCAGGGGGCATACACTGAAGCTTTCTTT. Translated: CASYQGAYTEAFF. The chain couples TRBV2 to TRBJ1-1; 8 bases agree with TRBD1. Germline CDR1 and CDR2: SNHLY and FYNNEI. The CDR3 sequence is 13 residues long. J lost 3 bases, V lost 8 bases, and 5 bases had no gene match.

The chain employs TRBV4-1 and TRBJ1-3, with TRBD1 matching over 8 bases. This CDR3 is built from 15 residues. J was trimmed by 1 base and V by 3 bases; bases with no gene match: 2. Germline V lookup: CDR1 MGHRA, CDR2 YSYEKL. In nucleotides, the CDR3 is TGCGCCAGCAGCCACACAGGGGGGTCTGGAAACACCATATATTTT. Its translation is CASSHTGGSGNTIYF.

CDR3 DNA: TGCGCCAGCAGCTTGGTAGCGGGGCTCACAGATACGCAGTATTTT. This translates into CASSLVAGLTDTQYF. V gene TRBV5-1 combines with J gene TRBJ2-3; 8 bases map to TRBD2. The germline V gene has CDR1 SGHRS and CDR2 YFSETQ. The length of the CDR3 is 15 residues. V shed 0 bases, J shed 2 bases, and the junction held 2 bases outside the gene matches.

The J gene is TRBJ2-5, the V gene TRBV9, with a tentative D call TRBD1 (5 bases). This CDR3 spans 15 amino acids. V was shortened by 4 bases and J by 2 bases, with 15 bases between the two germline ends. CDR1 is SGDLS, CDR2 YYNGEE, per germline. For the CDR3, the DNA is TGTGCCAGCAGCCGGTTAGGACACCTACAAGAGACCCAGTACTTC. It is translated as CASSRLGHLQETQYF.

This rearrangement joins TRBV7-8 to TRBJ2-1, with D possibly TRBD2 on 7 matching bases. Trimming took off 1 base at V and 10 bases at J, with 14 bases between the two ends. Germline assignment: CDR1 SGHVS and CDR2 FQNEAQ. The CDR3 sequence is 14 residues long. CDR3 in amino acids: CASSLERGANEQFF. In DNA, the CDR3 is TGTGCCAGCAGCTTAGAACGGGGGGCTAACGAGCAGTTCTTC.

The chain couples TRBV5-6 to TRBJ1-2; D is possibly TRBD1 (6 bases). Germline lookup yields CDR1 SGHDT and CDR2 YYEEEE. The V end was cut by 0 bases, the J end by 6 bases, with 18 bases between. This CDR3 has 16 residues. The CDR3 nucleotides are TGTGCCAGCAGCTTGGTAGAGGGGGGCCCTACGGATGGCTACACCTTC. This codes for CASSLVEGGPTDGYTF.